This is a list of T cell receptor beta chains from one sample in a study of cytomegalovirus exposure and HLA in healthy donors. TCRdb's table, derived via immunoSEQ multiplex PCR, lists solely in-frame clones and lacks some. The data hold 300,000 to 400,000 clones, with roughly 86% observed a single time. The sample taken for sequencing was PBMCs. Receptors were obtained from a man aged 25-40 years in good health and CMV-seronegative. CDR3s include the opening cysteine and the closing phenylalanine or tryptophan. The order of the fields is V gene, D gene, clone size, J gene, CDR3 DNA, CDR3 protein. A D gene is named only where the DNA matches it firmly. Not every row has a clone size; where given, it reads once, few, many or a size class.

TRBV7-9	.	.	TRBJ1-1	TGTGCCAGCAGCTCTCGGGGGAACACTGAAGCTTTCTTT	CASSSRGNTEAFF
TRBV6-1	TRBD1	.	TRBJ1-4	TGTGCCAGCAGTGTCCTCAGGGGGGTCACTAATGAAAAACTGTTTTTT	CASSVLRGVTNEKLFF
TRBV7-2	.	.	TRBJ2-7	TGTGCCAGCAGCTTAGGTCCGGCGGACGAGCAGTACTTC	CASSLGPADEQYF
TRBV15	TRBD2	.	TRBJ2-3	TGTGCCACCAGTCGACTAGCGGGGCTGACAGATACGCAGTATTTT	CATSRLAGLTDTQYF
TRBV5-6	.	.	TRBJ1-1	TGTGCCAGCAGCAATCAGGGTGAAGCTTTCTTT	CASSNQGEAFF
TRBV6-6	TRBD1	.	TRBJ1-2	TGTGCCAGCAGTCATCGACAGGGGATTAACTATGGCTACACCTTC	CASSHRQGINYGYTF
TRBV27	TRBD1	.	TRBJ1-5	TGTGCCAGCAGGGACAGGGGAACTTATAGCAATCAGCCCCAGCATTTT	CASRDRGTYSNQPQHF
TRBV5-1	TRBD1	.	TRBJ2-5	TGCGCCAGCAGCTTTGGGACGAGTACAGGGGGCGCCGAGACCCAGTACTTC	CASSFGTSTGGAETQYF
TRBV7-9	.	.	TRBJ2-7	TGTGCCACCGGCGGAGGTAGCTCCTACGAGCAGTACTTC	CATGGGSSYEQYF
TRBV4-3	.	.	TRBJ1-6	TGCGCCAGCAGCCAAGTGGGCCAGGGTTCACCCCTCCACTTT	CASSQVGQGSPLHF
TRBV9	TRBD2	.	TRBJ2-7	TGTGCCAGCAGCGTAGATGGGACTAGCGATTACGAGCAGTACTTC	CASSVDGTSDYEQYF
TRBV6-1	TRBD1	.	TRBJ1-4	TGTGCCAGCAACCTAGACAGGGGAAATGAAAAACTGTTTTTT	CASNLDRGNEKLFF
TRBV25-1	.	.	TRBJ2-1	TGTGCCAGCAGTGAATATGGTAAGGGGGGGGGCAACGGTGAGCAGTTCTTC	CASSEYGKGGGNGEQFF
TRBV7-9	.	once	TRBJ2-5	TGTGCCAGCAGCCCACGTAGTGGGCCGACGCAAGAGACCCAGTACTTC	CASSPRSGPTQETQYF
TRBV7-6	.	.	TRBJ1-1	TGTGCCAGCAGCCGGAGCGGAACCACTGAAGCTTTCTTT	CASSRSGTTEAFF
TRBV5-1	TRBD1	.	TRBJ1-4	TGCGCCAGCAGCTTGGACGGGACAGGGAGAACTAATGAAAAACTGTTTTTT	CASSLDGTGRTNEKLFF
TRBV15	TRBD1	.	TRBJ1-1	TGTGCCACCAGCGGACAGGGCTACGCTGAAGCTTTCTTT	CATSGQGYAEAFF
TRBV7-9	.	.	TRBJ1-5	TGTGCCAGCAGCTTGACAAATCAGCCCCAGCATTTT	CASSLTNQPQHF
TRBV2	TRBD2	.	TRBJ2-7	TGTGCCAGCACTAGCGGGGGAAACTACGAGCAGTACTTC	CASTSGGNYEQYF
TRBV6-5	TRBD2	.	TRBJ2-3	TGTGCCAGCAGTACGAGCGGGGCAGATACGCAGTATTTT	CASSTSGADTQYF
TRBV5-5	TRBD1	.	TRBJ2-3	TGTGCCAGCAGCCCCGACAGGGCGACAGATACGCAGTATTTT	CASSPDRATDTQYF
TRBV27	TRBD1	.	TRBJ2-7	TGTGCCAGCAGTTTAGGTCGGGACAGCTCCTACGAGCAGTACTTC	CASSLGRDSSYEQYF
TRBV6-1	.	few	TRBJ2-3	TGTGCCAGCAGTGAAGGTAGCGGTGACACAGATACGCAGTATTTT	CASSEGSGDTDTQYF
TRBV30	TRBD1	.	TRBJ1-2	TGTGCCTGGTCCCGAGACAGGGGAGTTGGCTACACCTTC	CAWSRDRGVGYTF
TRBV18	.	.	TRBJ1-4	TGTGCCAGCTCACTACAGAAGACGGGGGAAAAACTGTTTTTT	CASSLQKTGEKLFF
TRBV28	TRBD1	.	TRBJ2-1	TGTGCCAGCAGTTTACGGGACAGGGTTTTGAATGAGCAGTTCTTC	CASSLRDRVLNEQFF
TRBV29-1	TRBD1	.	TRBJ1-3	TGCAGCGTTGAGGGACAGTTGCGAAACACCATATATTTT	CSVEGQLRNTIYF
TRBV5-1	TRBD1	.	TRBJ1-1	TGCGCCAGCAGCTCGCAGGGGGCGAACACTGAAGCTTTCTTT	CASSSQGANTEAFF
TRBV4-3	TRBD1	.	TRBJ1-1	TGCGCCAGCAGCCAAGGCAGGGGGCAAGGCACTGAAGCTTTCTTT	CASSQGRGQGTEAFF
TRBV6-6	TRBD1	once	TRBJ1-2	TGTGCCAGCAGCATAACGGGACAGGGGACAGAGGATGGCTACACCTTC	CASSITGQGTEDGYTF
TRBV25-1	.	.	TRBJ1-6	TGTGCCAGCAGTGAATGGGTGACGACAAAATCACCCCTCCACTTT	CASSEWVTTKSPLHF
TRBV5-6	TRBD1	.	TRBJ1-1	TGTGCCAGCAGCCGGGACAGGGCGAACACTGAAGCTTTCTTT	CASSRDRANTEAFF
TRBV15	TRBD1	.	TRBJ1-2	TGTGCCACCAGCAAGCCACTAGGGACAGCGTCTAACTATGGCTACACCTTC	CATSKPLGTASNYGYTF
TRBV28	.	.	TRBJ1-1	TGTGCCAGCAGTTTTACTGGAGGTGAAGCTTTCTTT	CASSFTGGEAFF
TRBV19	.	.	TRBJ1-5	TGTGCCAGTAGTATTTCGGCAGGAGGTTCCAATCAGCCCCAGCATTTT	CASSISAGGSNQPQHF
TRBV7-8	TRBD1	.	TRBJ2-7	TGTGCCAGCAGCTTGGGGACAGGGAGAACTAGCGAGCAGTACTTC	CASSLGTGRTSEQYF
TRBV11-2	TRBD2	.	TRBJ2-7	TGTGCCAGCAGTCCCGTGGGGGGGGAGAGCTCCTACGAGCAGTACTTC	CASSPVGGESSYEQYF
TRBV30	.	.	TRBJ2-7	TGTGCCTGGAGTGCGACATACGAGCAGTACTTC	CAWSATYEQYF
TRBV7-2	.	.	TRBJ1-2	TGTGCCAGCAGCTTAGCAGAGTATGGCTACACCTTC	CASSLAEYGYTF
TRBV27	TRBD1	.	TRBJ1-1	TGTGCCAGCAGTTCAAACAGGGGGAACACTGAAGCTTTCTTT	CASSSNRGNTEAFF
TRBV6-6	.	.	TRBJ1-6	TGTGCCAGCAGCAGGGAAGGCGGCAATTCACCCCTCCACTTT	CASSREGGNSPLHF
TRBV18	.	.	TRBJ1-1	TGTGCCAGCTCACCAACACAGGGTCGTGCTTTCTTT	CASSPTQGRAFF
TRBV7-9	.	.	TRBJ2-2	TGTGCCAGCAGCTCCTCCGGCGGGGAGCTGTTTTTT	CASSSSGGELFF
TRBV19	TRBD1	.	TRBJ1-1	TGTGCCAGTAGTAATCAGGCAGGGGGTTTTAGGGACACTGAAGCTTTCTTT	CASSNQAGGFRDTEAFF
TRBV5-1	TRBD1	.	TRBJ1-1	TGCGCCAGCAGCTCTATTACCGGGACAGCGAACACTGAAGCTTTCTTT	CASSSITGTANTEAFF
TRBV20-1	TRBD2	.	TRBJ2-1	TGCAGTGCTAGTTCGGGGGGGCAGTTCTTC	CSASSGGQFF
TRBV4-1	.	.	TRBJ1-1	TGCGCCAGCGGACTGTACATGAACACTGAAGCTTTCTTT	CASGLYMNTEAFF
TRBV25-1	.	.	TRBJ1-2	TGTGCCAGCAGTGACTCATTACAGGTTTCGAAGGGCTACACCTTC	CASSDSLQVSKGYTF
TRBV21-1	.	.	TRBJ2-1	TGTGCCAGCAGCAAAAAGAATATCCCCCTCAGCTCCTACAATGAGCAGTTCTTC	CASSKKNIPLSSYNEQFF
TRBV2	TRBD2	.	TRBJ2-3	TGTGCCAGCAGTGAGGGAGGGGAATCCACAGATACGCAGTATTTT	CASSEGGESTDTQYF
TRBV21-1	.	.	TRBJ1-1	TGTGCCAGCAGCAAGACCGGGACAGGGGTAGACACTGAAGCTTTCTTT	CASSKTGTGVDTEAFF
TRBV6-5	TRBD1	.	TRBJ2-7	TGTGCCAGCAGTTTCCTCGACAGGGTATACGAGCAGTACTTC	CASSFLDRVYEQYF
TRBV30	.	.	TRBJ1-2	TGTGCCTGGGGCCGGGGTGATGGCTACACCTTC	CAWGRGDGYTF